Following are 21 T cell receptor beta chains from one sample sequenced in a study of PD-1 blockade in classical Hodgkin lymphoma. TCRdb's table, derived via immunoSEQ multiplex PCR, lists solely in-frame clones and lacks some. The sample shows over 10,000 clones, around 84% of them seen only once. Every patient relapsed after autologous stem cell transplantation, and brentuximab vedotin exposure varied. Here the sequenced sample was peripheral blood mononuclear cells (PBMCs), taken at baseline. These receptors originate from a human donor with classical Hodgkin lymphoma.

The chain carries TRBV25-1 and TRBJ2-3; 10 bases align to TRBD1. The CDR3 spans 14 residues. Germline CDR1 reads MGHDK; CDR2 reads SYGVNS. V gave up 7 bases and J gave up 6 bases; unmatched junction bases: 7. Here the CDR3 reads CASTETGGVDTQYF. The CDR3, as DNA: TGTGCCAGCACAGAGACAGGGGGCGTCGATACGCAGTATTTT.

V and J are TRBV27 and TRBJ1-1; no firm D call. The V gene's germline CDR1 is MNHEY and CDR2 SMNVEV (reference sequence). The CDR3 is made up of 15 amino acids. V gave up 1 base and J gave up 7 bases, with 16 bases separating them. The CDR3 sequence is CASSLWNRPGVEAFF. CDR3 coding DNA: TGTGCCAGCAGTTTATGGAATAGGCCTGGGGTTGAAGCTTTCTTT.

V gene TRBV4-1 combines with J gene TRBJ2-1; 9 bases map to TRBD2. V lost 3 bases, J lost 4 bases, and 19 bases stayed unmatched. The CDR3 runs to 20 residues. From germline, CDR1 is MGHRA and CDR2 YSYEKL. Here the CDR3 reads CASSQGPGLAGQFGYNEQFF. The CDR3 DNA reads TGCGCCAGCAGCCAGGGTCCCGGGCTAGCGGGGCAGTTCGGGTACAATGAGCAGTTCTTC.

V gene TRBV5-1 combines with J gene TRBJ1-3; 7 nucleotides match TRBD1. Trimming took 4 bases from V and 4 from J; bases not matched to a gene: 11. Germline lookup yields CDR1 SGHRS and CDR2 YFSETQ. The CDR3 consists of 16 residues. The CDR3 loop is CASSTRSGGGGNTIYF. CDR3 DNA sequence: TGCGCCAGCAGCACACGGTCAGGGGGAGGCGGAAACACCATATATTTT.

In its sample, this clone was seen once. The CDR3 DNA reads as TGTGCCAGCAGCTTCGGGGCACAAGAGACCCAGTACTTC. Translation: CASSFGAQETQYF. The chain links TRBV11-2 to TRBJ2-5; D is possibly TRBD1 or TRBD2 (5 bases each). The CDR3 totals 13 residues. V lost 3 bases and J 2 bases, leaving 7 bases between the germline ends. Germline-derived CDR1 and CDR2 are SGHAT and FQNNGV.

The chain couples TRBV18 to TRBJ1-5; no clear D. The V end was cut by 2 bases, the J end by 0 bases, with 14 bases between. CDR3 length: 17 residues. CDR1 is KGHSH, CDR2 LQKENI, per germline. In DNA form, the CDR3 reads TGTGCCAGCTCACCAATCGGAGCGGGAGTTAGCAATCAGCCCCAGCATTTT. Its translation: CASSPIGAGVSNQPQHF.

The rearrangement joins TRBV4-1 to TRBJ2-1, with 7 bases that match TRBD2. Unmatched junction bases numbered 8, after V lost 0 bases and J lost 12 bases. Looked up from germline, CDR1 is MGHRA and CDR2 is YSYEKL. CDR3 length: 14 amino acids. The CDR3 DNA reads as TGCGCCAGCAGCCAAGATCAACTTCCTAGCGGGCAGTTCTTC. Amino acid sequence: CASSQDQLPSGQFF.

The chain joins TRBV9 to TRBJ2-2; the D call may be TRBD1 or TRBD2 (5 bases each). Trimming removed 7 bases from V and 0 bases from J, with 16 bases in between. Looked up from germline, CDR1 is SGDLS and CDR2 is YYNGEE. This CDR3 comprises 16 residues. The CDR3 sequence: CASGRSGTSNTGELFF. In DNA, the CDR3 is TGTGCCAGCGGACGTTCCGGGACGTCGAACACCGGGGAGCTGTTTTTT.

The chain's CDR3 is CAWSVRRRPYNSPLHF. The CDR3 region has the DNA TGTGCCTGGAGTGTTAGAAGGAGACCCTATAATTCACCCCTCCACTTT. The chain employs TRBV30 and TRBJ1-6; no definite D call. Germline-derived CDR1 and CDR2 are GTSNPN and SVGIG (reference sequence). The V gene lost 0 bases and the J gene lost 2 bases, with 11 bases spanning the gap. The CDR3 extends over 16 amino acids.

The gene calls are TRBV6-6 and TRBJ1-5, with 7 bases lining up with TRBD1. Germline V gene sequence: CDR1 MNHNY, CDR2 SVGAGI (reference sequence). V lost 6 bases to trimming and J lost 3 bases; unmatched junction nucleotides: 8. The CDR3 has 15 amino acids. CDR3 sequence: CASRLNTGANQPQHF. For the CDR3, the DNA is TGTGCCAGCAGACTAAACACAGGGGCCAATCAGCCCCAGCATTTT.

This clone was picked up a small number of times. The chain uses TRBV6-5 and TRBJ1-1; tentative D call: TRBD1 (6 bases). The germline V gene encodes CDR1 MNHEY and CDR2 SVGAGI. The CDR3 length is 15 residues. V lost 3 bases to trimming and J lost 4 bases, with 15 bases between them. CDR3: CASSYRLGGRTEAFF. The CDR3 DNA reads as TGTGCCAGCAGTTATAGATTAGGGGGGCGCACTGAAGCTTTCTTT.

The J gene is TRBJ2-5, the V gene TRBV10-3; TRBD2 matches at 12 bases. V gave up 5 bases and J gave up 9 bases; unmatched junction bases: 7. Germline CDR1 reads ENHRY; CDR2 reads SYGVKD. The CDR3 loop spans 14 amino acids. CDR3 nucleotides: TGTGCCATCAGTTCTAGCGGGGGGGACGGGGCCCAGTACTTC. It is translated as CAISSSGGDGAQYF.

V and J are TRBV29-1 and TRBJ2-2; tentatively, D is TRBD1 or TRBD2 (5 bases each). This CDR3 spans 13 amino acids. V gave up 4 bases and J gave up 4 bases, with 10 bases separating them. Per the germline V gene, CDR1 is SQVTM and CDR2 is ANQGSEA. The CDR3 region is CSVVKGSTGELFF. For the CDR3, the DNA is TGCAGCGTTGTTAAGGGGAGCACCGGGGAGCTGTTTTTT.

Points on this clone: A far larger clone is only one base removed, so a read error is likely. Other DNA variants within this sample encode the same CDR3. The rearrangement uses TRBV30 and TRBJ2-7; tentatively, D is TRBD1 or TRBD2 (7 bases each). The CDR3 runs to 13 residues. The V end lost 5 bases, the J end lost 7 bases, and 18 bases lay between the germline ends. CDR1 and CDR2 (germline): GTSNPN, SVGIG (reference sequence). CDR3 protein: CAWAYDREGEQYF. The CDR3 nucleotides read TGTGCCTGGGCTTACGACAGGGAGGGGGAGCAGTACTTC.

This chain connects TRBV19 to TRBJ1-2; D gene ambiguous. Germline V CDR1 and CDR2: LNHDA, SQIVND (reference sequence). V gave up 3 bases and J gave up 6 bases, with 20 bases separating them. There are 16 residues in the CDR3. The CDR3 DNA follows: TGTGCCAGTAGTATGGGATCTGACTGGGGATGGGATGGCTACACCTTC. Translating gives CASSMGSDWGWDGYTF.

The sample holds a few counts of this clone. The rearrangement uses TRBV7-3 and TRBJ2-2; D may match TRBD1 or TRBD2 (5 bases each). V was clipped by 2 bases and J by 0 bases, with 13 bases between them. Looked up from germline, CDR1 is SGHTA and CDR2 is FQGTGA. This CDR3 is 17 amino acids long. CDR3 bases: TGTGCCAGCAGCTTAGCCGGGACGGGAACGAACACCGGGGAGCTGTTTTTT. This sequence encodes CASSLAGTGTNTGELFF.

The V and J genes are TRBV29-1 and TRBJ2-7; the D gene is possibly TRBD2 (6 bases). This CDR3 region has 13 residues. Germline loops: CDR1 SQVTM, CDR2 ANQGSEA. V gave up 7 bases and J gave up 4 bases, with 17 bases separating them. The CDR3 sequence is CSGGGGKGYEQYF. CDR3 DNA: TGCAGCGGGGGAGGAGGGAAGGGATACGAGCAGTACTTC.

The V and J genes are TRBV2 and TRBJ1-2, with D possibly TRBD1 on 6 matching bases. The CDR3 is 14 residues long. Germline assignment: CDR1 SNHLY and CDR2 FYNNEI. Trimming removed 8 bases at V and 4 bases at J, with 17 bases between. CDR3 region: CASPTGYSSYGYTF. In nucleotides, the CDR3 is TGTGCCAGCCCTACAGGGTATTCTAGCTATGGCTACACCTTC. The full variable domain, with the rest looked up from reference TRBV2 and TRBJ1-2, is EPEVTQTPSHQVTQMGQEVILRCVPISNHLYFYWYRQILGQKVEFLVSFYNNEISEKSEIFDDQFSVERPDGSNFTLKIRSTKLEDSAMYFCASPTGYSSYGYTFGSGTRLTVV.

The V gene is TRBV7-3, the J gene TRBJ1-1; maybe TRBD1 (6 bases). CDR1 and CDR2 (germline): SGHTA, FQGTGA. The CDR3 length is 15 residues. The V gene lost 3 bases and the J gene lost 4 bases, with 15 bases spanning the gap. The DNA of the CDR3 is TGTGCCAGCAGCTTTTCCAGCTTGGGGGCCACTGAAGCTTTCTTT. Translation: CASSFSSLGATEAFF.

V is TRBV6-1 and J is TRBJ2-7; D may correspond to TRBD1 or TRBD2 (5 bases each). This CDR3 region has 15 residues. Trimming shortened V by 8 bases and J by 7 bases, and 24 bases separated the two germline ends. Per germline, CDR1 MNHNS and CDR2 SASEGT. In DNA, the CDR3 is TGTGCCAGCCGCGTTCTGGGGGTTGGGCCGGGTGAGCAGTACTTC. It translates to CASRVLGVGPGEQYF.

This chain joins TRBV27 and TRBJ1-2; D is unclear. Germline lookup yields CDR1 MNHEY and CDR2 SMNVEV (reference sequence). The CDR3 consists of 13 residues. The ends were cut back, 4 bases at V and 6 bases at J, with 12 bases in the middle. Here the CDR3 reads CASSSSTVNGYTF. For the CDR3, the DNA is TGTGCCAGCAGTTCCTCGACCGTGAATGGCTACACCTTC.